The sequence of this T cell receptor (beta chain) was determined in a study of circulating tumor DNA in untreated peripheral T-cell lymphoma. Method: immunoSEQ multiplex PCR; TCRdb's copy keeps in-frame clones and lacks some. The sample carries about 10,000 clones, about 80% recorded once. This clone was recorded only once. The TCR originated in a human donor with peripheral T-cell lymphoma. Sequenced input: tumor tissue.

The CDR3 DNA reads TGCGCCAGCAGCCAACAGGGTTGGGGTATGAACACTGAAGCTTTCTTT. This translates into CASSQQGWGMNTEAFF. The rearrangement links TRBV5-1 to TRBJ1-1; possibly TRBD1 for D (6 bases). The CDR3 has 16 residues. The germline gives CDR1 SGHRS, CDR2 YFSETQ. V was trimmed by 4 bases and J by 0 bases, leaving 16 bases between them.